One sample yielded the 20 T cell receptor beta chains listed below, sequenced in a study of shared clonotypes between healthy human individuals. The protocol was immunoSEQ multiplex PCR, while the TCRdb copy is restricted to in-frame clones and leaves out a portion. The data hold a few million clones, with around nine tenths observed a single time. Specimen: naive CD4+ T cells sorted from blood. The subset here: CD45RA+ positively selected. Receptors originate from a man aged 18-30 years in good health.

The CDR3 bases are TGTGCCAGCAGCTTCGGCACCCAAGAGACCCAGTACTTC. The encoded protein is CASSFGTQETQYF. The chain couples TRBV7-8 to TRBJ2-5; D is uncertain. The V end lost 3 bases, the J end lost 1 base, and 6 bases lay between the germline ends. The CDR3 runs 13 residues. The germline gives CDR1 SGHVS, CDR2 FQNEAQ. Complete variable domain (other parts from reference TRBV7-8 and TRBJ2-5): GAGVSQSPRYKVAKRGQDVALRCDPISGHVSLFWYQQALGQGPEFLTYFQNEAQLDKSGLPSDRFFAERPEGSVSTLKIQRTQQEDSAVYLCASSFGTQETQYFGPGTRLLVL.

This chain links TRBV2 with TRBJ2-1; 7 nucleotides match TRBD2. Germline values: CDR1 SNHLY, CDR2 FYNNEI. This CDR3 region has 14 residues. J gave up 4 bases and V 11 bases, and 11 bases lay outside the gene matches. The CDR3 region is CAGLGDYLYNEQFF. Written as DNA, the CDR3 is TGTGCCGGCTTGGGGGACTACCTATACAATGAGCAGTTCTTC.

The V call is TRBV4-2, the J call TRBJ2-7, with TRBD1 matching over 11 bases. Unmatched junction bases numbered 3, after V lost 2 bases and J lost 3 bases. The length of the CDR3 is 15 residues. Germline V gene data show CDR1 as LGHNA and CDR2 as YNFKEQ. CDR3 in amino acids: CASSQRTGGDYEQYF. The DNA for the CDR3 is TGTGCCAGCAGCCAAAGGACAGGGGGCGACTACGAGCAGTACTTC.

V gene TRBV2 combines with J gene TRBJ2-7; 9 positions match TRBD2. CDR1 SNHLY and CDR2 FYNNEI come from the germline V gene. The CDR3 is 14 residues long. Germline trimming cut 2 bases from V and 4 bases from J; bases unmatched to any gene: 3. CDR3: CASSERLAGYEQYF. As DNA, the CDR3 is TGTGCCAGCAGTGAAAGGCTAGCGGGATACGAGCAGTACTTC.

Details on this clone: Other DNA sequences within the sample encode an identical CDR3. This sequence joins TRBV27 and TRBJ2-3; 9 bases are a match to TRBD2. The CDR3 length is 15 residues. Germline trimming cut 3 bases from V and 2 bases from J; bases unmatched to any gene: 3. Germline CDR1 MNHEY, CDR2 SMNVEV (reference sequence). The chain's CDR3 is CASSFLAGPTDTQYF. In DNA, the CDR3 is TGTGCCAGCAGTTTCCTAGCGGGACCCACAGATACGCAGTATTTT.

This chain connects TRBV10-1 to TRBJ2-5; the D is unclear. Germline V gene lookup returns CDR1 WNHNN and CDR2 SYGVQD (reference sequence). The CDR3 consists of 14 residues. V shed 3 bases and J shed 3 bases, with 11 bases lying between them. The CDR3 sequence: CASSEQRSKETQYF. CDR3 nucleotides: TGCGCCAGCAGTGAACAACGGAGTAAAGAGACCCAGTACTTC.

The chain is built from TRBV7-2 and TRBJ2-1; 13 bases agree with TRBD2. The CDR3 sequence is 18 residues long. Germline V gives CDR1 SGHTA, CDR2 FQGNSA. V gave up 5 bases and J gave up 7 bases; unmatched junction bases: 14. As DNA, the CDR3 is TGTGCCAGCAGCCCTCTAGGGACTAGCGGGAAGTCAATGAATGAGCAGTTCTTC. Protein product: CASSPLGTSGKSMNEQFF.

The chain joins TRBV5-1 to TRBJ2-7, with TRBD1 as a possible D gene (5 bases). Germline V gives CDR1 SGHRS, CDR2 YFSETQ. Trimming removed 0 bases from V and 3 bases from J, with 10 bases in between. CDR3 length equals 14 residues. The CDR3 DNA sequence: TGCGCCAGCAGCTTGGCCAACAGGAACTACGAGCAGTACTTC. This sequence encodes CASSLANRNYEQYF.

The chain employs TRBV27 and TRBJ1-3, with a weak D call TRBD1 (5 bases). The germline V gene has CDR1 MNHEY and CDR2 SMNVEV (reference sequence). The V and J ends lost 4 bases and 2 bases respectively, with 15 bases between them. The CDR3 has 16 residues. DNA for the CDR3: TGTGCCAGCAGTTCCGCCCAGGGCAGAGCTGGAAACACCATATATTTT. Protein product: CASSSAQGRAGNTIYF.

The gene calls are TRBV28 and TRBJ1-6; TRBD1 matches at 12 bases. V was pared by 6 bases and J by 0 bases, with 6 bases of the junction left unmatched. Germline V gene data show CDR1 as MDHEN and CDR2 as SYDVKM. The length of the CDR3 is 18 residues. The CDR3 sequence: CASSPGQGASSYNSPLHF. DNA for the CDR3: TGTGCCAGCAGCCCGGGACAGGGGGCTAGCTCCTATAATTCACCCCTCCACTTT.

This chain connects TRBV5-4 to TRBJ1-6, with TRBD1 as a possible D gene (5 bases). This CDR3 region has 16 residues. V shed 0 bases and J shed 6 bases, with 13 bases lying between them. The germline gives CDR1 SGHNT, CDR2 YYREEE (reference sequence). In nucleotides, the CDR3 is TGTGCCAGCAGCTTGGCCTGGGGGTCAAGTAATTCACCCCTCCACTTT. Translated, it gives CASSLAWGSSNSPLHF.

This chain connects TRBV9 to TRBJ1-6; D gene unclear. The CDR3 contains 17 residues. The germline CDR1 and CDR2 sequences are SGDLS and YYNGEE. Between the trimmed V and J ends, which lost 3 bases and 4 bases, there was a span of 17 bases. DNA for the CDR3: TGTGCCAGCAGCGCCCCGGCAGGTCTCGGATATAATTCACCCCTCCACTTT. It translates to CASSAPAGLGYNSPLHF.

The rearrangement uses TRBV6-1 and TRBJ2-3; the match to TRBD2 covers 14 bases. In germline, CDR1 is MNHNS, CDR2 SASEGT. The V segment lost 4 bases and the J segment 3 bases; nucleotides outside the gene matches: 3. The CDR3 loop spans 16 amino acids. In DNA, the CDR3 is TGTGCCAGCAGTGGCGGGACTAGCGGGAGAACAGATACGCAGTATTTT. Protein product: CASSGGTSGRTDTQYF.

A note on this clone: At the DNA level, this CDR3 is encoded by other sequences in the same sample as well. The V gene is TRBV5-1, the J gene TRBJ1-3; D is unclear. Germline CDR1 is SGHRS and CDR2 is YFSETQ. V gave up 0 bases and J gave up 2 bases, with 3 bases separating them. The CDR3 is made up of 13 amino acids. CDR3 bases: TGCGCCAGCAGCTTGGGGACTGGAAACACCATATATTTT. Protein: CASSLGTGNTIYF.

This clone appeared once. The chain employs TRBV15 and TRBJ2-2; D not certain. Trimming took 3 bases from V and 4 from J, leaving 9 bases between them. CDR1 is LNHNV and CDR2 is YYDKDF in the germline V gene (reference sequence). CDR3 length: 14 residues. CDR3 residues: CATSSVRSTGELFF. The CDR3 region has the DNA TGTGCCACCAGCAGTGTAAGGTCCACCGGGGAGCTGTTTTTT.

V usage is TRBV10-3 and J usage is TRBJ2-1, with D perhaps being TRBD1 or TRBD2 (5 bases each). V lost 10 bases, J lost 9 bases, and 22 bases lay in between. The CDR3 totals 14 residues. CDR1 is ENHRY, CDR2 SYGVKD, per germline. The CDR3 loop is CATKNGRDGSEQFF. CDR3 coding DNA: TGTGCCACCAAGAACGGCAGGGACGGAAGTGAGCAGTTCTTC.

This chain links TRBV11-2 with TRBJ2-5, with TRBD1 identical over 8 bases. The CDR3 length is 14 residues. Germline trimming cut 5 bases from V and 1 base from J; bases unmatched to any gene: 3. Germline CDR1 reads SGHAT; CDR2 reads FQNNGV. The CDR3 sequence is CASSVRGPQETQYF. CDR3 in DNA: TGTGCCAGCAGCGTCAGGGGGCCCCAAGAGACCCAGTACTTC. The full variable domain, with the rest looked up from reference TRBV11-2 and TRBJ2-5, is EAGVAQSPRYKIIEKRQSVAFWCNPISGHATLYWYQQILGQGPKLLIQFQNNGVVDDSQLPKDRFSAERLKGVDSTLKIQPAKLEDSAVYLCASSVRGPQETQYFGPGTRLLVL.

This rearrangement joins TRBV19 to TRBJ2-2; perhaps D is TRBD1 or TRBD2 (6 bases each). V was trimmed by 2 bases and J by 2 bases, leaving 9 bases between them. This CDR3 comprises 15 residues. Germline CDR1 reads LNHDA; CDR2 reads SQIVND (reference sequence). The CDR3 DNA follows: TGTGCCAGTAGTATACACGGGGGCAACACCGGGGAGCTGTTTTTT. Its protein is CASSIHGGNTGELFF.

This chain joins TRBV5-1 and TRBJ2-3, with 11 bases lining up with TRBD2. This CDR3 contains 16 residues. The junction had 7 bases not matched to a gene; V was cut back by 4 bases and J by 3 bases. Looked up from germline, CDR1 is SGHRS and CDR2 is YFSETQ. The CDR3 loop reads CASSGGASGGTDTQYF. The CDR3 DNA reads as TGCGCCAGCAGCGGAGGCGCTAGCGGGGGGACAGATACGCAGTATTTT.

The genes are TRBV29-1 and TRBJ2-5; 7 nucleotides match TRBD1. This CDR3 is 13 amino acids long. The V segment lost 5 bases and the J segment 5 bases; nucleotides outside the gene matches: 8. The germline V gene has CDR1 SQVTM and CDR2 ANQGSEA. The CDR3 DNA follows: TGCAGCGTTCAACAGGGGTTTGGGGAGACCCAGTACTTC. This codes for CSVQQGFGETQYF.